This T cell receptor (beta chain) derives from a study of blood T cell repertoires in COVID-19. About the study: Samples taken during acute and convalescent COVID-19 were collected in the United States, Italy and Spain. T cells, B-cell-depleted T cells, or PBMCs provided the cDNA or gDNA that served as material.

CDR1 and CDR2 from the germline V gene are SQVTM and ANQGSEA. With V trimmed by 1 base and J by 7 bases, 8 bases remained unmatched. CDR3 length equals 15 residues. In the authors' methods: It was from reference gene primer amplification that nucleated cell counts were estimated. Using immunoSEQ multiplex PCR, the repertoire was profiled, and TCRdb retains in-frame clones only, with some absent. The V and J calls and clone size come from that table; D and trimming were worked out from the DNA. The repertoire holds 250,000 or so clones, with 86% as singletons. This clone occurred a few times. The sequenced material came from peripheral blood. The clonotype originates from an elderly man with acute or convalescent COVID-19. The chain is built from TRBV29-1 and TRBJ1-5; 9 positions match TRBD1. The chain's CDR3 is CSVEVPGQGGQPQHF. The CDR3 coding sequence is TGCAGCGTTGAAGTTCCGGGACAGGGAGGCCAGCCCCAGCATTTT.